One sample yielded the 10 T cell receptor beta chains listed below, sequenced in a study of pediatric ulcerative colitis. TCRdb keeps only in-frame clones here, not all; method: immunoSEQ multiplex PCR. The data contain about 64,000 clones, 77% of them singletons. The sample taken for sequencing was blood. Source of these receptors: a boy aged 5-17 years with moderate ulcerative colitis.

The V and J genes are TRBV4-1 and TRBJ1-6; D gene unclear. Deletions cut 4 bases from V and 5 bases from J, with 21 bases between. The CDR3 is 18 amino acids. From germline, CDR1 is MGHRA and CDR2 YSYEKL. Here the CDR3 reads CASSLPPGPTQNNSPLHF. The CDR3 DNA is TGCGCCAGCAGCCTCCCCCCCGGGCCTACACAAAATAATTCACCCCTCCACTTT.

V usage is TRBV7-9 and J usage is TRBJ1-2; tentatively, D is TRBD1 (5 bases). The CDR3 is 15 residues long. Germline V lookup: CDR1 SEHNR, CDR2 FQNEAQ (reference sequence). Trimming pared 1 base from V and 4 bases from J, leaving 13 bases between. The CDR3 nucleotides are TGTGCCAGCAGCTTAGTGGGTAGTGGGACCTATGGCTACACCTTC. It is translated as CASSLVGSGTYGYTF.

This sequence joins TRBV5-4 and TRBJ1-2; D is undetermined. Trimming removed 4 bases from V and 10 bases from J, with 11 bases in between. The CDR3 has 11 amino acids. CDR1 SGHNT and CDR2 YYREEE come from the germline V gene (reference sequence). This CDR3 reads CASSAETTYTF. The CDR3 DNA reads as TGTGCCAGCAGCGCCGAAACAACCTACACCTTC.

J is TRBJ1-2 and V is TRBV6-4, with TRBD1 identical over 9 bases. Germline values: CDR1 MRHNA, CDR2 SNTAGT. Losses at the gene ends were 5 bases for V and 2 bases for J; bases not matched to a gene: 12. The CDR3 is 17 residues long. CDR3 coding DNA: TGTGCCAGCAGTTACTTGGGACAGGGATCCCCGAACTATGGCTACACCTTC. It codes for CASSYLGQGSPNYGYTF.

J is TRBJ1-5 and V is TRBV12-5, with no clear D. Germline values: CDR1 LGHNT, CDR2 FRNRAP. V shed 6 bases and J shed 4 bases, with 13 bases lying between them. The CDR3 sequence is 14 residues long. The CDR3 nucleotides are TGTGCTAGTGGGGCACTGGTCCTAAATCAGCCCCAGCATTTT. This translates into CASGALVLNQPQHF.

The rearrangement uses TRBV6-5 and TRBJ2-7, with D possibly TRBD1 on 6 matching bases. Trimming removed 0 bases from V and 2 bases from J, with 8 bases in between. Germline CDR1 and CDR2: MNHEY and SVGAGI. The CDR3 length is 14 residues. The CDR3 loop is CASSYSAGAYEQYF. The DNA for the CDR3 is TGTGCCAGCAGTTACTCGGCAGGGGCCTACGAGCAGTACTTC.

The chain couples TRBV4-1 to TRBJ2-7, with 7 bases that match TRBD2. The CDR3 sequence is 13 residues long. Looked up from germline, CDR1 is MGHRA and CDR2 is YSYEKL. With V trimmed by 5 bases and J by 2 bases, 3 bases remained unmatched. CDR3 sequence (DNA): TGCGCCAGCAGCTCAGGGAGGGCCTACGAGCAGTACTTC. It is translated as CASSSGRAYEQYF.

The chain links TRBV2 to TRBJ2-1, with 7 bases that match TRBD2. V shed 1 base, J shed 3 bases, and the junction held 9 bases outside the gene matches. Per germline, CDR1 SNHLY and CDR2 FYNNEI. This CDR3 region has 17 residues. The CDR3 nucleotides are TGTGCCAGCAGTGAAGGGCGTTTCGTAGCGGGCTACAATGAGCAGTTCTTC. Residues: CASSEGRFVAGYNEQFF.

This rearrangement joins TRBV6-1 to TRBJ2-3, with 12 nucleotides matching TRBD2. Losses at the gene ends were 4 bases for V and 1 base for J; bases not matched to a gene: 6. Germline CDR1 and CDR2: MNHNS and SASEGT. The CDR3 runs 17 residues. CDR3 sequence (DNA): TGTGCCAGCAGTGCCAGACGACTAGCGGGGGGCACAGATACGCAGTATTTT. Translation: CASSARRLAGGTDTQYF.

The count of this clone is one. The V call is TRBV19, the J call TRBJ2-7; a possible D gene is TRBD1 (6 bases). The CDR3 totals 15 residues. The germline V and J ends were trimmed by 6 bases and 0 bases, with 15 bases remaining between them. The germline V gene encodes CDR1 LNHDA and CDR2 SQIVND (reference sequence). CDR3: CASSAAGDSSYEQYF. In DNA, the CDR3 is TGTGCCAGTAGCGCCGCAGGGGATAGCTCCTACGAGCAGTACTTC.